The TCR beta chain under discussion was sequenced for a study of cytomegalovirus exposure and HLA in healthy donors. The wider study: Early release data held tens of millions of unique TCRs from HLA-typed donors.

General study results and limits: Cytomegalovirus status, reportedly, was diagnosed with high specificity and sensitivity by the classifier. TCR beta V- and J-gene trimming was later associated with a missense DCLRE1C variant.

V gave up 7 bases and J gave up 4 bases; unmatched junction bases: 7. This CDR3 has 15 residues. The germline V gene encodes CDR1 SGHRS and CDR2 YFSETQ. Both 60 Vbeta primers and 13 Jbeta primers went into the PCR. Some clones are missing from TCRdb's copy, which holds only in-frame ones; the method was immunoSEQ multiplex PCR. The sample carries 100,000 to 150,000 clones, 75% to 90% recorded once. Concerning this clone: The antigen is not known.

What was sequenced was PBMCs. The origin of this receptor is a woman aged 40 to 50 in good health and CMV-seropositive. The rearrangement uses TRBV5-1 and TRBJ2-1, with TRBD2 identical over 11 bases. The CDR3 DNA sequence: TGCGCCAGCTTACCGCTAGCGGGGGGTTACAATGAGCAGTTCTTC. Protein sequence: CASLPLAGGYNEQFF. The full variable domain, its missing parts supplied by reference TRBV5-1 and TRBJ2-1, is KAGVTQTPRYLIKTRGQQVTLSCSPISGHRSVSWYQQTPGQGLQFLFEYFSETQRNKGNFPGRFSGRQFSNSRSEMNVSTLELGDSALYLCASLPLAGGYNEQFFGPGTRLTVL.